The text below deals with one T cell receptor (beta chain). This clone's antigen is unknown. There are no base qualities to consult, and no much larger clone falls within one base. This sample was included in a study of blood T cell repertoires in COVID-19 (dated by TCRdb to about 2020). About the investigation overall: The collaborator samples originated in the United States, Italy and Spain and spanned the acute and convalescent phases of COVID-19. The samples were drawn from two sources: the first 160 participants of the ongoing ImmuneRACE study, and 1,200 or so subjects contributed by 6 global collaborators. A de-identified subject ID, COVID-19 status, age in years and sex were almost always included in the sample metadata. Where HLA class I and class II types were available, the types were taken from metadata supplied by the sample provider, not from assay-based typing. Subjects who had been exposed to COVID-19, were actively infected with it, or had recovered from it provided the deeply sampled blood TCRbeta repertoires that made up the dataset. The repertoires were released in a freely available public database intended as a resource for research on the immune response to SARS-CoV-2. The material from the prospective study consisted of cDNA or gDNA derived from T cells, B-cell-depleted T cells, or PBMCs.

The immunoSEQ Assay, a bias-controlled multiplex PCR, was used to amplify TCRbeta CDR3 regions from genomic DNA. In the original analysis: Within the assay, amplification of reference gene primers was used to estimate how many nucleated cells each sample contained. Sequence reads were collapsed and filtered to measure the absolute abundance of every unique TCRbeta CDR3 rearrangement. For each sample, productive Simpson clonality was calculated as the square root of Simpson's diversity index over productive rearrangements. TCRdb retrieved this table from immuneACCESS and kept in-frame rearrangements only. Not all clones are present; in checked studies, unresolved V genes account for under half, and no reason is known for the remainder. D and trimming were read from the DNA, whereas the V and J calls and clone size are those reported in that table. For this sample the table gives about 260,000 clones, of which 85% to 90% were detected only once. The ten largest clones add up to approximately 4% of the sample.

CDR1 MNHEY and CDR2 SVGAGI are derived from the germline V gene. V is reduced by 5 bases and J by 3 bases, leaving a spacing of 13 bases between them. Including cysteine and phenylalanine, the CDR3 has 14 amino acids. Only the CDR3 region is kept as DNA, spanning 42 bases read in frame from base 1. Collaborating institutions collected whole blood in K2EDTA tubes following their own protocols. For TCRbeta analysis, collaborators shipped samples as frozen whole blood, isolated PBMCs, or DNA extracted from either of those sample types. Results the study describes overall, beyond this receptor: Clinical and demographic metadata were provided uncurated, with the amount varying by source and participant.

This chain is built from TRBV6-5 and TRBJ1-2; D gene: possibly TRBD1, on 5 matching bases. The sequencing input was peripheral blood. The receptor's source is a woman in her thirties or forties with acute or convalescent COVID-19. CDR3 protein: CASSNPGADYGYTF. The bases are TGTGCCAGCAGTAACCCTGGGGCCGACTATGGCTACACCTTC.